This T cell receptor beta chain was found in a study of identical twins. TCRdb used MiXCR to reprocess the 5' RACE reads, holding one entry per CDR3 protein. The sample records about 730,000 distinct CDR3 sequences, over 20% being singletons. This clonotype came up once. The same sample was also used in a study of T cells expressing NK-cell markers. From that study: CD8+ T cells in roughly six donors included dominant NKG2C+ clonotypes at about 1.0-7.5%. Where several donors were concerned, these clonotypes also led the CD3+CD56-NKG2C+ fraction. Expanded clones of NKG2C+ T cells had an unclear HCMV specificity.

The receptor was derived from a woman aged 18-30 years in good health. Sequences were obtained from PBMCs.

The CDR3: CASSQDRAEGTRGVYEQYF. Here the CDR3 DNA reads TGCGCCAGCAGCCAAGATCGAGCGGAAGGGACTAGAGGGGTCTACGAGCAGTACTTC. The rearrangement uses TRBV4-3 and TRBJ2-7, with 8 bases identical to TRBD2. V shed 0 bases and J 3 bases; nucleotides not matched to a gene: 16. The CDR3 runs 19 residues. Germline CDR1 and CDR2: LGHNA and YSLEER.